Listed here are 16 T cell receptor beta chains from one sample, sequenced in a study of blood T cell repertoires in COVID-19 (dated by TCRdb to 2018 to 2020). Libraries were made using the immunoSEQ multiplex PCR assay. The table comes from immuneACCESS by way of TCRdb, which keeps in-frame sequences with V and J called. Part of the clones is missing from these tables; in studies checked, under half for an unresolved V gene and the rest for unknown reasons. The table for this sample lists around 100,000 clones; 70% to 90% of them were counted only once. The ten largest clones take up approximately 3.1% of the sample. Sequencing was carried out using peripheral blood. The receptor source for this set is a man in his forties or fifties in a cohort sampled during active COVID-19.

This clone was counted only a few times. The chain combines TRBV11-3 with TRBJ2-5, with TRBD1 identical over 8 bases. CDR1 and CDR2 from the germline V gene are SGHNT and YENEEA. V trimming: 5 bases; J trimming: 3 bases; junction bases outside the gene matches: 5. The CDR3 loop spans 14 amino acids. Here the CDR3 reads CASSAHRGEETQYF. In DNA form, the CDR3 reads TGTGCCAGCAGCGCACACAGGGGGGAAGAGACCCAGTACTTC.

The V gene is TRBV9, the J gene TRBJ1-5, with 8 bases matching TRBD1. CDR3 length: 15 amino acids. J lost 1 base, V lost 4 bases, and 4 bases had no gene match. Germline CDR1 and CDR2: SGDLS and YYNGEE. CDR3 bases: TGTGCCAGCAGCCCTCAGGGGGCCAGCAATCAGCCCCAGCATTTT. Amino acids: CASSPQGASNQPQHF.

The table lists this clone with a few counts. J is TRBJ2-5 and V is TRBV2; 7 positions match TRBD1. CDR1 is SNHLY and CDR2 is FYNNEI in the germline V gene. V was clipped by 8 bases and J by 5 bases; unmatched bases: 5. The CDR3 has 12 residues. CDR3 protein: CASEGGAETQYF. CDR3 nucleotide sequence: TGTGCCAGCGAAGGGGGCGCGGAGACCCAGTACTTC.

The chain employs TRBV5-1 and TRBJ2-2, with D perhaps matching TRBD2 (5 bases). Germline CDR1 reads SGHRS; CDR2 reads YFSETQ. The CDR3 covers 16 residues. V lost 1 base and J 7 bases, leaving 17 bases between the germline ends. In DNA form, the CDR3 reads TGCGCCAGCAGCTTGTATCGGCCGGGGAATTTCGGGGAGCTGTTTTTT. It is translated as CASSLYRPGNFGELFF.

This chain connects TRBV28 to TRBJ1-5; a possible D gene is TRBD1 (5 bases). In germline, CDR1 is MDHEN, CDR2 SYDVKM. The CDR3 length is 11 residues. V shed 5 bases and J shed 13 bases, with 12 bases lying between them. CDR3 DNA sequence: TGTGCCAGCAGTACCGACAGATATCAGCATTTT. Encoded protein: CASSTDRYQHF.

This CDR3 is CASSARQGLPADYGYTF. The CDR3 DNA sequence: TGTGCCAGCAGCGCCCGACAGGGACTCCCGGCGGACTATGGCTACACCTTC. This chain uses TRBV21-1 with TRBJ1-2; TRBD1 is the table's D call, not checked against the DNA. TRBV21-1 is a pseudogene. The CDR3 spans 17 residues.

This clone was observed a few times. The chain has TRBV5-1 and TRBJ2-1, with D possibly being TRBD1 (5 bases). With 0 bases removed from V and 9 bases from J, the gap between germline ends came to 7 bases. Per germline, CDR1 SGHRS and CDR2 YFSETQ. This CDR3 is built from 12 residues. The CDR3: CASSLGGVEQFF. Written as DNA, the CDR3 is TGCGCCAGCAGCTTGGGGGGCGTTGAGCAGTTCTTC.

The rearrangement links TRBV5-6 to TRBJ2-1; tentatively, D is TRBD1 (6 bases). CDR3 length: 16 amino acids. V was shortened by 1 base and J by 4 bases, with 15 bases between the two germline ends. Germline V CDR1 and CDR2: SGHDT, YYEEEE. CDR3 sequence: CASSLTGLGVYNEQFF. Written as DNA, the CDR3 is TGTGCCAGCAGCTTGACAGGGCTGGGAGTTTACAATGAGCAGTTCTTC.

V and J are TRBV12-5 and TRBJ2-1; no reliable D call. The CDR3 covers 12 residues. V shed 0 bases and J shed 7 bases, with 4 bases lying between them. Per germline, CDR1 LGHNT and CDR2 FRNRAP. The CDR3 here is CASGLVPNEQFF. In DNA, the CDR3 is TGTGCTAGTGGTTTGGTCCCGAATGAGCAGTTCTTC.

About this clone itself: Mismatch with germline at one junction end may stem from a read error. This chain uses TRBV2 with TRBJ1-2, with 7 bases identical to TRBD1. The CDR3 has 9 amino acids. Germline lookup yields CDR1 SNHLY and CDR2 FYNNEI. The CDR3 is CARDRDRGF. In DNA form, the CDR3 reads TGTGCCAGGGACCGGGACAGAGGCTTC.

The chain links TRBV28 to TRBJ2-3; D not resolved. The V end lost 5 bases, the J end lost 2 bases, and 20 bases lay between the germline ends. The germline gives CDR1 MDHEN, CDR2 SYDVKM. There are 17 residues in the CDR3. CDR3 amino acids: CASSPQTGPGPTDTQYF. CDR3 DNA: TGTGCCAGCAGTCCGCAAACTGGGCCAGGCCCCACAGATACGCAGTATTTT.

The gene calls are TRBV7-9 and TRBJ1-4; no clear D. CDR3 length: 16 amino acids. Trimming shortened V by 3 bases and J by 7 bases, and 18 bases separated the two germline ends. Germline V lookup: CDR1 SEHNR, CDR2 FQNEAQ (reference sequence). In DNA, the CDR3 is TGTGCCAGCAGCTTGGGTGTGTGGGAGAAGGTTGAAAAACTGTTTTTT. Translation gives CASSLGVWEKVEKLFF.

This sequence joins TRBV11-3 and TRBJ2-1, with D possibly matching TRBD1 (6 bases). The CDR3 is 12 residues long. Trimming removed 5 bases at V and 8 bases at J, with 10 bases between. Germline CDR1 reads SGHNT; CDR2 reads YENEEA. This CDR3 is CASSGGFDEQFF. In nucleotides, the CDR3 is TGTGCCAGCAGCGGGGGCTTCGATGAGCAGTTCTTC.

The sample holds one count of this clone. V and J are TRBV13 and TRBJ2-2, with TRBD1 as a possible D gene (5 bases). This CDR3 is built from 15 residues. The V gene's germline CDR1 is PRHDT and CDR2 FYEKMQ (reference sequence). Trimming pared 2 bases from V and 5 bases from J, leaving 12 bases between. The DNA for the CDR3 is TGTGCCAGCAGCTTACAAGGGGCCGTGACCGGGGAGCTGTTTTTT. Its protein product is CASSLQGAVTGELFF.

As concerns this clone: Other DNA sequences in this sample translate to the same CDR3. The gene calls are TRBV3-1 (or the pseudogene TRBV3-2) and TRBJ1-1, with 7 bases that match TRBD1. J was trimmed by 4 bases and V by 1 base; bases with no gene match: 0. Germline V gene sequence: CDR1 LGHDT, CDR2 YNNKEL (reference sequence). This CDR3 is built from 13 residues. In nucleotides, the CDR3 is TGTGCCAGCAGCCAAGGACAGGGCACTGAAGCTTTCTTT. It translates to CASSQGQGTEAFF.

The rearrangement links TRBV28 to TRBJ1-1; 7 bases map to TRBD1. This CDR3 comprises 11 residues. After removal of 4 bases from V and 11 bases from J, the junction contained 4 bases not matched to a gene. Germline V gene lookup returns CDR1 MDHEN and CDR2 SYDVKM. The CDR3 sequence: CASSYRGEAFF. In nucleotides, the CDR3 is TGTGCCAGCAGTTACAGGGGCGAGGCTTTCTTT.